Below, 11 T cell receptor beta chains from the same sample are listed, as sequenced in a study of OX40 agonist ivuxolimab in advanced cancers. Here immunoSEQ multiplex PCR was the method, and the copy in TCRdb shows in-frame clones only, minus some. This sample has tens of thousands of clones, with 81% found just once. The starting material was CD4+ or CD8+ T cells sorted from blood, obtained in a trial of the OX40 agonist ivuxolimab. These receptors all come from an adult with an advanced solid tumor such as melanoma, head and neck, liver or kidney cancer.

The CDR3 loop reads CASSLAGTDEQYV. In nucleotides, the CDR3 is TGTGCCAGCAGCTTAGCGGGGACGGACGAGCAGTACGTC. This chain joins TRBV7-6 and TRBJ2-7; either TRBD1 or TRBD2 may fit D (5 bases each). This CDR3 is 13 amino acids long. Between the trimmed V and J ends, which lost 0 bases and 5 bases, there was a span of 8 bases. The V gene's germline CDR1 is SGHVS and CDR2 FNYEAQ.

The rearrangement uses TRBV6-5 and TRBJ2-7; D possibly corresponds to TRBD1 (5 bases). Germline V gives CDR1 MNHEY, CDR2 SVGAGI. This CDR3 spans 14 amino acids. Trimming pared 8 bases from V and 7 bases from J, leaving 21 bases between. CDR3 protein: CASGKSRADREQYF. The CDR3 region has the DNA TGTGCCAGCGGAAAGAGCAGGGCGGATAGGGAGCAGTACTTC.

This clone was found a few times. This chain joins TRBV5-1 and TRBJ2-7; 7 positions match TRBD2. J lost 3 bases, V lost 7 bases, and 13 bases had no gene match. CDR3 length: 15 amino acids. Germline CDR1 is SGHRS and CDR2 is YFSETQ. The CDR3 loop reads CASWGEGQSGYEQYF. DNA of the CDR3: TGCGCCAGCTGGGGGGAGGGCCAATCTGGCTACGAGCAGTACTTC.

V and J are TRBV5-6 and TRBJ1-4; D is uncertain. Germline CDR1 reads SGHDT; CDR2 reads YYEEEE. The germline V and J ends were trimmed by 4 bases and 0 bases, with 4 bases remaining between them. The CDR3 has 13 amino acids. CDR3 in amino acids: CASSPATNEKLFF. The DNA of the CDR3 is TGTGCCAGCAGCCCTGCAACTAATGAAAAACTGTTTTTT.

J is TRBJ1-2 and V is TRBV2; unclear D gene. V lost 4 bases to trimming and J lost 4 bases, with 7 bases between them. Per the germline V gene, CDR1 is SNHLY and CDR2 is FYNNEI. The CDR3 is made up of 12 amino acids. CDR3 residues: CASSATVYGYTF. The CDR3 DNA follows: TGTGCCAGCAGTGCAACAGTCTATGGCTACACCTTC.

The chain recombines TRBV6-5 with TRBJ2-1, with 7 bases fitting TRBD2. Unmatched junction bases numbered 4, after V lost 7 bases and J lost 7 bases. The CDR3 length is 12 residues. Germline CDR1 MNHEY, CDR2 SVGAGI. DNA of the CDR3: TGTGCCAGCACTCCCGGGGGGAATGAGCAGTTCTTC. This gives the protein CASTPGGNEQFF.

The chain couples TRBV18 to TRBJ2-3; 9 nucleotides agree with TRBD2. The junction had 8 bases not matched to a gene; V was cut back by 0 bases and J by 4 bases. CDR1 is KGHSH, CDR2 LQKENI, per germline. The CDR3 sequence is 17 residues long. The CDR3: CASSPPPGTSFSDTQYF. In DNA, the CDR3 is TGTGCCAGCTCACCACCCCCCGGGACTAGCTTTTCAGATACGCAGTATTTT.

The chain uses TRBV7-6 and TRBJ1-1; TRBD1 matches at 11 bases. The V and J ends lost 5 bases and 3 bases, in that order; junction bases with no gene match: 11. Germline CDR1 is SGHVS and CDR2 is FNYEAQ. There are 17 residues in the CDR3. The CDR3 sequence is CASSERTGGRMDTEAFF. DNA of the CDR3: TGTGCCAGCAGCGAACGGACAGGGGGCCGGATGGACACTGAAGCTTTCTTT.

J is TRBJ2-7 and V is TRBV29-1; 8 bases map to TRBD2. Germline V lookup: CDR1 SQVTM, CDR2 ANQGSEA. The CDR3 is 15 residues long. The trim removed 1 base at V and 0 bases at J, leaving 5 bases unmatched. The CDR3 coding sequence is TGCAGCGTTGAAGGGACTAGCCATAGCTCCTACGAGCAGTACTTC. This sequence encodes CSVEGTSHSSYEQYF.

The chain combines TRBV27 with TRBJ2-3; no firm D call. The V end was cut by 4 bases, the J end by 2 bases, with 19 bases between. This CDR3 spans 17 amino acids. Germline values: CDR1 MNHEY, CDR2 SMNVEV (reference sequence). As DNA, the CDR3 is TGTGCCAGCAGTTCCAATTTAGGGAAAGAGGACACAGATACGCAGTATTTT. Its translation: CASSSNLGKEDTDTQYF.

CDR3 in DNA: TGTGCCAGCAGCTTCAAGCGGGAGGGACATGAGCAGTTCTTC. This translates into CASSFKREGHEQFF. The V and J genes are TRBV7-2 and TRBJ2-1; TRBD2 matches at 10 bases. The CDR3 sequence is 14 residues long. Trimming at V came to 3 bases and at J to 8 bases, leaving 4 bases not matched to a gene. Germline V gives CDR1 SGHTA, CDR2 FQGNSA.